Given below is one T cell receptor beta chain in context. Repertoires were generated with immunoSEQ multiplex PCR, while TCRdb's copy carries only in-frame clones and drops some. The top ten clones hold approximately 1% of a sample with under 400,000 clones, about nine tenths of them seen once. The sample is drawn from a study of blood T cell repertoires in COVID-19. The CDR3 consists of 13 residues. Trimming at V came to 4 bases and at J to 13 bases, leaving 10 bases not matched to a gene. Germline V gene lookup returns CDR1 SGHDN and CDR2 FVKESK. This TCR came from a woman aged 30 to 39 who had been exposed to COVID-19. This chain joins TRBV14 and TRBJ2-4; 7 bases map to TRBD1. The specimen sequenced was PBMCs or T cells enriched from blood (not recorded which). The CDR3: CASSPQLTGDQYF. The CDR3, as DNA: TGTGCCAGCAGCCCCCAATTAACAGGGGACCAGTACTTC.